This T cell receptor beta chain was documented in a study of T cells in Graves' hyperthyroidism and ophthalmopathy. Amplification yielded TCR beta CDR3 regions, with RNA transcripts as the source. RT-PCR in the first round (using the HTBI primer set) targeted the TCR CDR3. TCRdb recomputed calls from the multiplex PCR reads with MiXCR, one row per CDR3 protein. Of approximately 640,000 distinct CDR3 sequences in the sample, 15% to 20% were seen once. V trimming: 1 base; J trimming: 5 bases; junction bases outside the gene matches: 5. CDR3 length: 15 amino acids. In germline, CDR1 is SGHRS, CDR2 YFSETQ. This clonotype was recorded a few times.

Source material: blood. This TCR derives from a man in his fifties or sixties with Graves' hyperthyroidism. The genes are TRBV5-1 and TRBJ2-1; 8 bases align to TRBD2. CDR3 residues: CASSLREGAHNEQFF. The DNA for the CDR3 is TGCGCCAGCAGCTTGCGGGAGGGCGCGCACAATGAGCAGTTCTTC. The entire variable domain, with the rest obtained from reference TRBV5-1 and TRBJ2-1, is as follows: KAGVTQTPRYLIKTRGQQVTLSCSPISGHRSVSWYQQTPGQGLQFLFEYFSETQRNKGNFPGRFSGRQFSNSRSEMNVSTLELGDSALYLCASSLREGAHNEQFFGPGTRLTVL.